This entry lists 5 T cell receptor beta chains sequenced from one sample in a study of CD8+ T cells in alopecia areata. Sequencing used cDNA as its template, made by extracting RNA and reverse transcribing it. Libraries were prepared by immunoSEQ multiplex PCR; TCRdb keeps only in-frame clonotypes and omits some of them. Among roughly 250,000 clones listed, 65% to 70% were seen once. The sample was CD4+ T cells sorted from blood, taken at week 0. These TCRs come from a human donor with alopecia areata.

CDR3 in amino acids: CSVRQGNEAFF. The CDR3 nucleotides read TGCAGCGTCAGACAGGGGAATGAAGCTTTCTTT. The rearrangement joins TRBV29-1 to TRBJ1-1; 8 bases line up with TRBD1. The CDR3 extends over 11 amino acids. The junction had 4 bases not matched to a gene; V was cut back by 6 bases and J by 7 bases. Germline V lookup: CDR1 SQVTM, CDR2 ANQGSEA.

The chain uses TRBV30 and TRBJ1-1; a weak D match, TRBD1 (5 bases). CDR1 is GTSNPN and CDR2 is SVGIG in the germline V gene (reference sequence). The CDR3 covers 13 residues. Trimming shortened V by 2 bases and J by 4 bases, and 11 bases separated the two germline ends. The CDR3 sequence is CAWSLGRATEAFF. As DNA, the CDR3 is TGTGCCTGGAGTTTGGGCAGGGCCACTGAAGCTTTCTTT.

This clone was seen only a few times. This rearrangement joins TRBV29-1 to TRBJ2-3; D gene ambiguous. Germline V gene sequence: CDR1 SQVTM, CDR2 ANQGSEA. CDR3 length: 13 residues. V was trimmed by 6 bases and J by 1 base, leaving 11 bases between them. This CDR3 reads CSVSKVRTDTQYF. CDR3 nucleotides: TGCAGCGTATCGAAGGTTCGCACAGATACGCAGTATTTT.

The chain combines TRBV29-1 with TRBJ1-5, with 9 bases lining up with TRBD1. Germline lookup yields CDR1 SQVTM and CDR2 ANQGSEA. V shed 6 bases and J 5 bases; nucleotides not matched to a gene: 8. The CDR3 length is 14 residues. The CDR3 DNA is TGCAGCGTCACCACAGGGGGCTGGGATCAGCCCCAGCATTTT. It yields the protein CSVTTGGWDQPQHF.

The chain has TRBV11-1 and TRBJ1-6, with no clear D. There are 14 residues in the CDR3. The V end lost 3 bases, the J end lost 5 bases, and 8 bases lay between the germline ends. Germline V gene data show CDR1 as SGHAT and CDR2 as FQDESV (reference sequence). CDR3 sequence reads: CASSFGRDNSPLHF. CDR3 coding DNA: TGTGCCAGCAGCTTTGGACGGGATAATTCACCCCTCCACTTT.